The rows below give T cell receptor beta chains drawn from one sample of a study of blood T cell repertoires in COVID-19. Assay: immunoSEQ multiplex PCR; the TCRdb copy retains only in-frame clones and omits some. The sample records some 350,000 clones, approximately 89% being singletons. Sequenced sample: PBMCs or T cells enriched from blood (not recorded which). The receptors stem from a man under 40 who had recovered from COVID-19. Both conserved end residues are part of each CDR3. The order of the fields is J gene, D gene, V gene, CDR3 length, clone size, CDR3 protein, CDR3 DNA. D genes are given only for firm matches. Not every row has a clone size; where given, it reads once, few, many or a size class.

J: TRBJ1-1
D: -
V: TRBV5-5
length: 15
size: -
CDR3: CASSARGDMNTEAFF
DNA: TGTGCCAGCAGCGCCAGGGGAGACATGAACACTGAAGCTTTCTTT

J: TRBJ2-7
D: -
V: TRBV2
length: 16
size: -
CDR3: CASRAPPRGFRYEQYF
DNA: TGTGCCAGCAGGGCCCCCCCCCGGGGGTTCCGGTACGAGCAGTACTTC

J: TRBJ1-6
D: -
V: TRBV10-3
length: 13
size: -
CDR3: CAIRGDVNSPLHF
DNA: TGTGCCATCAGAGGAGATGTTAATTCACCCCTCCACTTT

J: TRBJ1-1
D: TRBD1
V: TRBV10-3
length: 15
size: -
CDR3: CATAGTGVRHTEAFF
DNA: TGTGCCACCGCCGGGACAGGGGTCCGCCACACTGAAGCTTTCTTT

J: TRBJ1-6
D: -
V: TRBV28
length: 12
size: -
CDR3: CASTQRGGPLHF
DNA: TGTGCCAGCACCCAGAGGGGGGGACCCCTCCACTTT

J: TRBJ2-3
D: TRBD2
V: TRBV5-5
length: 19
size: once
CDR3: CASSLEAGGHPVRADTQYF
DNA: TGTGCCAGCAGCTTGGAAGCGGGGGGCCATCCGGTGCGCGCAGATACGCAGTATTTT

J: TRBJ2-5
D: -
V: TRBV5-1
length: 15
size: -
CDR3: CASSLTGQRQETQYF
DNA: TGCGCCAGCAGCTTGACCGGACAGAGACAAGAGACCCAGTACTTC

J: TRBJ1-2
D: -
V: TRBV2
length: 12
size: -
CDR3: CASSFRDYGYTF
DNA: TGTGCCAGCAGCTTCAGGGACTATGGCTACACCTTC

J: TRBJ1-2
D: -
V: TRBV5-1
length: 13
size: -
CDR3: CASSFSTGGGYTF
DNA: TGCGCCAGCAGCTTCTCCACCGGGGGTGGCTACACCTTC

J: TRBJ2-7
D: -
V: TRBV6-5
length: 14
size: -
CDR3: CASRLRHETYEQYF
DNA: TGTGCCAGCCGGCTGAGACACGAGACCTACGAGCAGTACTTC

J: TRBJ1-2
D: -
V: TRBV28
length: 11
size: -
CDR3: CASSLNYGYTF
DNA: TGTGCCAGCAGTCTTAACTATGGCTACACCTTC

J: TRBJ2-1
D: -
V: TRBV24-1
length: 15
size: -
CDR3: CATSDFERTKDEQFF
DNA: TGTGCCACCAGTGATTTCGAAAGGACAAAAGATGAGCAGTTCTTC

J: TRBJ2-2
D: -
V: TRBV2
length: 13
size: -
CDR3: CASCGQGIGELFF
DNA: TGTGCCAGCTGTGGGCAGGGGATAGGGGAGCTGTTTTTT

J: TRBJ2-3
D: -
V: TRBV5-1
length: 15
size: -
CDR3: CASSLGGTSTDTQYF
DNA: TGCGCCAGCAGCTTGGGAGGGACTAGCACAGATACGCAGTATTTT

J: TRBJ2-3
D: TRBD1
V: TRBV6-5
length: 12
size: -
CDR3: CAGGQGPDTQYF
DNA: TGTGCCGGCGGACAGGGGCCAGATACGCAGTATTTT

J: TRBJ2-1
D: TRBD2
V: TRBV19
length: 17
size: once
CDR3: CASSIVSSGGRRNEQFF
DNA: TGTGCCAGTAGTATAGTTTCGAGCGGGGGGCGCCGCAATGAGCAGTTCTTC

J: TRBJ1-5
D: TRBD1
V: TRBV2
length: 17
size: -
CDR3: CASRTRDRGGGNQPQHF
DNA: TGTGCCAGCAGGACCCGGGACAGGGGAGGTGGCAATCAGCCCCAGCATTTT

J: TRBJ1-2
D: -
V: TRBV19
length: 10
size: -
CDR3: CATRSYGYTF
DNA: TGTGCCACACGGAGCTATGGCTACACCTTC

J: TRBJ2-1
D: TRBD2
V: TRBV4-1
length: 17
size: -
CDR3: CASSQGTSGGWGNEQFF
DNA: TGCGCCAGCAGCCAAGGGACTAGCGGGGGTTGGGGTAATGAGCAGTTCTTC

J: TRBJ2-7
D: -
V: TRBV9
length: 15
size: -
CDR3: CASSPQFGTAGEQYF
DNA: TGTGCCAGCAGCCCCCAATTTGGAACGGCGGGCGAGCAGTACTTC

J: TRBJ1-1
D: -
V: TRBV29-1
length: 13
size: few
CDR3: CSVDPGSGQEAFF
DNA: TGCAGCGTTGATCCGGGTTCGGGTCAAGAAGCTTTCTTT

J: TRBJ1-2
D: -
V: TRBV7-2
length: 15
size: -
CDR3: CASSLSAEGAYGYTF
DNA: TGTGCCAGCAGCTTGTCAGCGGAGGGCGCCTATGGCTACACCTTC

J: TRBJ2-5
D: -
V: TRBV19
length: 14
size: -
CDR3: CASSTPVPVQTQYF
DNA: TGTGCCAGTAGTACCCCGGTCCCGGTACAGACCCAGTACTTC

J: TRBJ1-2
D: TRBD1
V: TRBV2
length: 14
size: -
CDR3: CATILGRGQRGYTF
DNA: TGTGCCACAATCTTGGGCAGGGGGCAGCGGGGCTACACCTTC

J: TRBJ2-7
D: TRBD2
V: TRBV9
length: 16
size: -
CDR3: CASSMAAGAHSYEQYF
DNA: TGTGCCAGCAGTATGGCAGCGGGGGCCCACTCCTACGAGCAGTACTTC

J: TRBJ1-2
D: -
V: TRBV10-2
length: 13
size: -
CDR3: CASSELQGGGYTF
DNA: TGCGCCAGCAGTGAGTTGCAGGGAGGGGGCTACACCTTC

J: TRBJ2-1
D: -
V: TRBV7-2
length: 16
size: -
CDR3: CASSLALHSSYNEQFF
DNA: TGTGCCAGCAGCTTAGCTCTGCATAGCTCCTACAATGAGCAGTTCTTC

J: TRBJ1-1
D: -
V: TRBV7-3
length: 13
size: -
CDR3: CASSLVGEVGAFF
DNA: TGTGCCAGCAGTTTAGTGGGGGAGGTTGGAGCTTTCTTT

J: TRBJ1-6
D: -
V: TRBV5-1
length: 14
size: -
CDR3: CASSLGDIYSPLHF
DNA: TGCGCCAGCAGCTTGGGCGACATTTATTCACCCCTCCACTTT

J: TRBJ2-2
D: TRBD2
V: TRBV27
length: 15
size: -
CDR3: CASSLTSGRGGELFF
DNA: TGTGCCAGCAGTCTGACTAGCGGGAGGGGCGGGGAGCTGTTTTTT

J: TRBJ2-3
D: TRBD2
V: TRBV2
length: 18
size: few
CDR3: CASSFINPASGSTDTQYF
DNA: TGTGCCAGCAGTTTCATTAATCCAGCTAGCGGCAGCACAGATACGCAGTATTTT

J: TRBJ1-5
D: -
V: TRBV10-2
length: 16
size: -
CDR3: CATKVGDNARNQPQHF
DNA: TGCGCCACCAAAGTTGGGGACAACGCCCGCAATCAGCCCCAGCATTTT

J: TRBJ1-5
D: -
V: TRBV30
length: 15
size: -
CDR3: CAWSVGTYSNQPQHF
DNA: TGTGCCTGGAGTGTAGGGACATATAGCAATCAGCCCCAGCATTTT

J: TRBJ2-7
D: TRBD1
V: TRBV6-5
length: 13
size: -
CDR3: CASSPGTAYEQYF
DNA: TGTGCCAGCAGCCCGGGGACAGCCTACGAGCAGTACTTC

J: TRBJ2-7
D: -
V: TRBV19
length: 13
size: -
CDR3: CASSIAGHSEQYF
DNA: TGTGCCAGTAGTATAGCGGGACACTCCGAGCAGTACTTC

J: TRBJ1-5
D: -
V: TRBV6-5
length: 14
size: -
CDR3: CASSYGQGNQPQHF
DNA: TGTGCCAGCAGTTACGGTCAGGGGAATCAGCCCCAGCATTTT

J: TRBJ2-1
D: TRBD1
V: TRBV28
length: 17
size: -
CDR3: CASSFPSGGSSYNEQFF
DNA: TGTGCCAGCAGTTTCCCCTCAGGGGGCAGCTCCTACAATGAGCAGTTCTTC

J: TRBJ2-5
D: TRBD2
V: TRBV12-3/TRBV12-4
length: 13
size: few
CDR3: CASSLSSGKTQYF
DNA: TGTGCCAGCAGTTTATCTAGCGGGAAGACCCAGTACTTC

J: TRBJ1-6
D: TRBD1
V: TRBV7-8
length: 17
size: -
CDR3: CASSLASGQEAHSPLHF
DNA: TGTGCCAGCAGCTTAGCGTCCGGACAGGAGGCCCATTCACCCCTCCACTTT

J: TRBJ1-2
D: -
V: TRBV6-5
length: 13
size: -
CDR3: CASSPGHVYGYTF
DNA: TGTGCCAGCAGCCCCGGACATGTTTATGGCTACACCTTC

J: TRBJ1-2
D: -
V: TRBV19
length: 15
size: few
CDR3: CASIGAAGSPHGYTF
DNA: TGTGCCAGTATTGGGGCGGCAGGGTCGCCTCATGGCTACACCTTC

J: TRBJ2-3
D: TRBD2
V: TRBV15
length: 16
size: -
CDR3: CATSRERTSVTDTQYF
DNA: TGTGCCACCAGCAGAGAAAGGACTAGCGTCACAGATACGCAGTATTTT

J: TRBJ2-3
D: -
V: TRBV5-4
length: 14
size: -
CDR3: CASSLRGGADTQYF
DNA: TGTGCCAGCAGCTTGCGAGGGGGGGCAGATACGCAGTATTTT

J: TRBJ1-5
D: -
V: TRBV19
length: 16
size: few
CDR3: CASSSFFGPSNQPQHF
DNA: TGTGCCAGTAGTAGTTTTTTTGGCCCTAGCAATCAGCCCCAGCATTTT

J: TRBJ2-5
D: -
V: TRBV30
length: 14
size: -
CDR3: CAWSLRDLGETQYF
DNA: TGTGCCTGGAGTCTGAGGGATCTAGGGGAGACCCAGTACTTC

J: TRBJ2-3
D: -
V: TRBV27
length: 17
size: -
CDR3: CASSLQGLMPGTDTQYF
DNA: TGTGCCAGCAGTTTACAGGGACTTATGCCTGGCACAGATACGCAGTATTTT

J: TRBJ2-7
D: TRBD2
V: TRBV9
length: 13
size: once
CDR3: CASSVAGGNEQYF
DNA: TGTGCCAGCAGCGTAGCGGGGGGGAACGAGCAGTACTTC

J: TRBJ1-1
D: -
V: TRBV28
length: 12
size: -
CDR3: CASGQKTGEAFF
DNA: TGTGCCAGCGGACAAAAGACAGGTGAAGCTTTCTTT

J: TRBJ1-5
D: TRBD1
V: TRBV19
length: 15
size: -
CDR3: CASSRDRVGNQPQHF
DNA: TGTGCCAGTAGTAGAGACAGGGTTGGAAATCAGCCCCAGCATTTT

J: TRBJ2-3
D: -
V: TRBV7-3
length: 15
size: -
CDR3: CASSLGARRTDTQYF
DNA: TGTGCCAGCAGCTTAGGGGCGAGGCGCACAGATACGCAGTATTTT

J: TRBJ1-1
D: TRBD1
V: TRBV5-1
length: 12
size: -
CDR3: CASSSGQIEAFF
DNA: TGCGCCAGCAGCTCGGGACAGATTGAAGCTTTCTTT

J: TRBJ1-6
D: TRBD1
V: TRBV10-3
length: 15
size: -
CDR3: CAISESRDRNSPLHF
DNA: TGTGCCATCAGTGAGTCGAGGGACAGAAATTCACCCCTCCACTTT